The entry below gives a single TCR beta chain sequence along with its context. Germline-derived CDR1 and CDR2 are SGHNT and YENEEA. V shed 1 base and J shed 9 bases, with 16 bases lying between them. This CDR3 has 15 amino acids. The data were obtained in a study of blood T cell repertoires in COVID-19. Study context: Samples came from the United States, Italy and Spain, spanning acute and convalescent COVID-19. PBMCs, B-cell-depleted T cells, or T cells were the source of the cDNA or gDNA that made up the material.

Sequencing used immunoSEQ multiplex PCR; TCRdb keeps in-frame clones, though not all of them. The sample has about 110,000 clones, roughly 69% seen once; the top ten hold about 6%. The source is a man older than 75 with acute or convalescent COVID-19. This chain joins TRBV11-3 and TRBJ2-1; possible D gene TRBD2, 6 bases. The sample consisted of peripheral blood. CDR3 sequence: CASSLGGLTFREQFF. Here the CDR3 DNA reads TGTGCCAGCAGCTTAGGCGGACTAACGTTTCGTGAGCAGTTCTTC.